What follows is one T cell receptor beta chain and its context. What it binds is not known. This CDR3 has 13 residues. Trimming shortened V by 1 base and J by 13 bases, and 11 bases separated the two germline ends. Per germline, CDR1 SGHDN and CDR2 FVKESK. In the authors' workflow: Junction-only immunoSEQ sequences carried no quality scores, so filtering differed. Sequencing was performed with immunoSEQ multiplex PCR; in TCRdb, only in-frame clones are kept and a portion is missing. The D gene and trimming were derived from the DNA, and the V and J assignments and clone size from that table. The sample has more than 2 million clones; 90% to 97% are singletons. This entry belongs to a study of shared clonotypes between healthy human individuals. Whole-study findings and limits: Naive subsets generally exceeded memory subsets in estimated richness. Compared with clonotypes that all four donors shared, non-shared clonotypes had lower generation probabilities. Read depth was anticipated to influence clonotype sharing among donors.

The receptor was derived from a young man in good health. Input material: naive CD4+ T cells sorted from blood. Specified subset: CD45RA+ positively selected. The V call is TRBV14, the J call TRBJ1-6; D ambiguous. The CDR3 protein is CASSQGPSPPLHF. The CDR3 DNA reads TGTGCCAGCAGCCAAGGACCCAGCCCTCCCCTCCACTTT.